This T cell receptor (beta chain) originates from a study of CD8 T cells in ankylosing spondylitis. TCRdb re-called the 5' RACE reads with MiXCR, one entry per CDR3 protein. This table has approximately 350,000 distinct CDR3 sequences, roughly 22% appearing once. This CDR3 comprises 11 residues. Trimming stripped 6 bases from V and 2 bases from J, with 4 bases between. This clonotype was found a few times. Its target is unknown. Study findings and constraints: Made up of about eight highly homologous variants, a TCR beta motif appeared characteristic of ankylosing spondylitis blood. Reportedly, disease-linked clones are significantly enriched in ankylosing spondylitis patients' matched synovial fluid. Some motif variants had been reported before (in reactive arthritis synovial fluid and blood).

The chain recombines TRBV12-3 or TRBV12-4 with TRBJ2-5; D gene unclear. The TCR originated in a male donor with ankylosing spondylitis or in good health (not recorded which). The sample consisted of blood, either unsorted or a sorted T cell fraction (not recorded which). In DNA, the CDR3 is TGTGCCAGCAGATATCAAGAGACCCAGTACTTC. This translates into CASRYQETQYF.